The 24 T cell receptor beta chains below were found in one sample sequenced in a study of T cells after yellow fever vaccination. TCRdb reprocessed the 5' RACE reads via MiXCR and lists one record per CDR3 protein. The data show 15,000 or so distinct CDR3 sequences, around 4% seen once. Here the sequenced sample was PBMCs, either bulk or a sorted T-cell subset (CD4+, CD8+, memory, or dextramer-sorted; not recorded which), taken 15 days after the yellow fever booster vaccination. The receptors here all came from a man under 40 who received the YFV17D yellow fever vaccine.

The J gene is TRBJ2-7, the V gene TRBV11-2; no clear D gene. Trimming removed 2 bases from V and 0 bases from J, with 5 bases in between. The CDR3 runs to 13 residues. Germline V gene lookup returns CDR1 SGHAT and CDR2 FQNNGV. CDR3: CASSLTDSYEQYF. CDR3 coding DNA: TGTGCCAGCAGCTTAACAGACTCCTACGAGCAGTACTTC.

The table lists this clonotype with many counts. This rearrangement joins TRBV12-3 or TRBV12-4 to TRBJ1-1; 8 nucleotides agree with TRBD1. The CDR3 is made up of 13 amino acids. V lost 7 bases and J lost 6; bases outside the gene matches: 7. As DNA, the CDR3 is TGTGCCAGCACTCGGACAGGGTGGGCTGAAGCTTTCTTT. It encodes CASTRTGWAEAFF.

This clonotype was recorded many times. V is TRBV6-5 and J is TRBJ1-4; a possible D gene is TRBD1 (5 bases). The CDR3 totals 14 residues. Germline V gene data show CDR1 as MNHEY and CDR2 as SVGAGI. The ends were cut back, 2 bases at V and 7 bases at J, with 11 bases in the middle. CDR3: CASSYEGRGEKLFF. In nucleotides, the CDR3 is TGTGCCAGCAGTTACGAGGGGCGCGGTGAAAAACTGTTTTTT.

By sample fraction, this clonotype is medium-sized. The V call is TRBV11-2, the J call TRBJ2-1; D may match TRBD1 or TRBD2 (5 bases each). The germline CDR1 and CDR2 sequences are SGHAT and FQNNGV. Trimming pared 5 bases from V and 10 bases from J, leaving 18 bases between. The CDR3 has 14 residues. CDR3 DNA sequence: TGTGCCAGCAGCCCCGAGGGTTCCGGGACCGAGCAGTTCTTC. Translating it yields CASSPEGSGTEQFF.

This clonotype was detected many times. The chain is built from TRBV9 and TRBJ1-1; the match to TRBD1 covers 9 bases. The J segment lost 5 bases and the V segment lost 4 bases, leaving 3 bases of the junction unmatched. CDR3 length: 13 residues. The germline gives CDR1 SGDLS, CDR2 YYNGEE. DNA of the CDR3: TGTGCCAGCAGCCGGACAGGGGAAACTGAAGCTTTCTTT. Translating it yields CASSRTGETEAFF. Using reference TRBV9 and TRBJ1-1 for the parts outside the CDR3, the full variable domain is DSGVTQTPKHLITATGQRVTLRCSPRSGDLSVYWYQQSLDQGLQFLIQYYNGEERAKGNILERFSAQQFPDLHSELNLSSLELGDSALYFCASSRTGETEAFFGQGTRLTVV.

This clonotype was counted at least ten times. The chain carries TRBV6-6 and TRBJ2-7; D assignment may be TRBD1 or TRBD2 (5 bases each). With 9 bases removed from V and 0 bases from J, the gap between germline ends came to 15 bases. From germline, CDR1 is MNHNY and CDR2 SVGAGI (reference sequence). There are 14 residues in the CDR3. CDR3 sequence: CARTPGRSSYEQYF. The CDR3 DNA is TGTGCCAGGACGCCGGGACGAAGCTCCTACGAGCAGTACTTC.

In its sample, this clonotype was seen many times. The chain combines TRBV7-3 with TRBJ2-5; the match to TRBD2 covers 8 bases. Germline CDR1 and CDR2: SGHTA and FQGTGA. The CDR3 is 12 residues long. V trimming: 5 bases; J trimming: 11 bases; junction bases outside the gene matches: 7. For the CDR3, the DNA is TGTGCCAGCAGCCCCTCGGGGGGGCCTCAGTACTTC. It yields the protein CASSPSGGPQYF.

This clonotype rates as medium-sized. This chain joins TRBV20-1 and TRBJ1-1, with a weak D call TRBD1 (5 bases). The CDR3 contains 15 residues. The V end lost 0 bases, the J end lost 3 bases, and 14 bases lay between the germline ends. CDR1 is DFQATT and CDR2 is SNEGSKA in the germline V gene (reference sequence). CDR3: CSARDRKGPYTEAFF. Here the CDR3 DNA reads TGCAGTGCTAGAGATCGGAAGGGGCCATACACTGAAGCTTTCTTT.

This clonotype was picked up many times. The chain couples TRBV6-2 or TRBV6-3 to TRBJ2-3; maybe TRBD1 (5 bases). CDR1 is MNHEY, CDR2 SVGEGT, per germline. Trimming removed 6 bases from V and 1 base from J, with 17 bases in between. The CDR3 contains 16 residues. The DNA for the CDR3 is TGTGCCAGCAGACGCCGGACAAACCCCGGCACAGATACGCAGTATTTT. It specifies CASRRRTNPGTDTQYF.

Many counts were recorded for this clonotype. J is TRBJ2-4 and V is TRBV5-6; 7 positions match TRBD2. The CDR3 runs 14 residues. V gave up 0 bases and J gave up 6 bases; unmatched junction bases: 3. Germline V lookup: CDR1 SGHDT, CDR2 YYEEEE. The CDR3 loop reads CASSLGEGRNIQYF. CDR3 DNA sequence: TGTGCCAGCAGCTTGGGGGAGGGAAGAAACATTCAGTACTTC.

Many counts were recorded for this clonotype. The CDR3 is CASSPSVGDKEQYF. The CDR3 nucleotides read TGTGCCAGCTCCCCTTCGGTCGGGGACAAGGAGCAGTACTTC. The V call is TRBV18, the J call TRBJ2-7; TRBD1 is a possible D gene (6 bases). Germline loops: CDR1 KGHSH, CDR2 LQKENI. V shed 6 bases and J shed 7 bases, with 19 bases lying between them. This CDR3 region has 14 residues.

This clonotype has at least ten counts. The chain is built from TRBV7-6 and TRBJ2-1; D is undetermined. There are 15 residues in the CDR3. The V and J ends lost 2 bases and 1 base respectively, with 9 bases between them. Germline V gives CDR1 SGHVS, CDR2 FNYEAQ. CDR3 bases: TGTGCCAGCAGCTTATCGCCAGATTCCTACAATGAGCAGTTCTTC. Its translation: CASSLSPDSYNEQFF.

In the case of this clonotype: This may be a read error, as it is one base from a much larger clone. V gene TRBV11-2 combines with J gene TRBJ2-5; D gene uncertain. The CDR3 has 13 amino acids. In germline, CDR1 is SGHAT, CDR2 FQNNGV. Trimming pared 2 bases from V and 2 bases from J, leaving 6 bases between. The CDR3 region is CASSLWRQETQYF. DNA of the CDR3: TGTGCCAGCAGCTTATGGAGACAAGAGACCCAGTACTTC.

This clonotype came up many times. The V gene is TRBV20-1, the J gene TRBJ2-1; D unclear. The CDR3 covers 13 residues. Germline V lookup: CDR1 DFQATT, CDR2 SNEGSKA (reference sequence). V lost 3 bases, J lost 9 bases, and 15 bases lay in between. The CDR3 here is CSASSPGGGEQFF. CDR3 DNA sequence: TGCAGTGCTAGCTCTCCGGGTGGCGGTGAGCAGTTCTTC.

Ten or more counts support this clonotype. CDR3 sequence reads: CASSLGSDSTDTQYF. The CDR3 nucleotides are TGTGCCAGCAGCCTAGGGTCTGATAGCACAGATACGCAGTATTTT. The V and J genes are TRBV7-2 and TRBJ2-3, with no clear D. CDR1 and CDR2 from the germline V gene are SGHTA and FQGNSA. The CDR3 has 15 residues. V gave up 5 bases and J gave up 0 bases, with 12 bases separating them.

This clonotype was detected many times. The V gene is TRBV29-1, the J gene TRBJ1-1; D unresolved. V was shortened by 3 bases and J by 7 bases, with 9 bases between the two germline ends. This CDR3 region has 11 residues. Per germline, CDR1 SQVTM and CDR2 ANQGSEA. DNA for the CDR3: TGCAGCGTTGAGGGAGATCTTGAAGCTTTCTTT. It yields the protein CSVEGDLEAFF.

This clonotype came up many times. The chain joins TRBV9 to TRBJ2-2; D is unclear. Germline lookup yields CDR1 SGDLS and CDR2 YYNGEE. The CDR3 totals 14 residues. Between the trimmed V and J ends, which lost 0 bases and 3 bases, there was a span of 6 bases. Written as DNA, the CDR3 is TGTGCCAGCAGCGTAGAGGGCTACACCGGGGAGCTGTTTTTT. It specifies CASSVEGYTGELFF.

This clonotype was seen repeatedly, ten times or more. The V call is TRBV29-1, the J call TRBJ2-7; 8 nucleotides match TRBD2. This CDR3 has 15 amino acids. In germline, CDR1 is SQVTM, CDR2 ANQGSEA. Germline trimming cut 6 bases from V and 0 bases from J; bases unmatched to any gene: 10. CDR3 sequence reads: CSVDAPSGLSYEQYF. The DNA for the CDR3 is TGCAGCGTCGATGCCCCTAGCGGGCTCTCCTACGAGCAGTACTTC.

This clonotype was detected many times. The chain uses TRBV12-3 or TRBV12-4 and TRBJ1-1; D gene ambiguous. The CDR3 is 14 amino acids. V was shortened by 4 bases and J by 0 bases, with 9 bases between the two germline ends. This CDR3 reads CASSSPRLNTEAFF. CDR3 DNA sequence: TGTGCCAGCAGTTCCCCCCGTCTGAACACTGAAGCTTTCTTT.

By sample share, this clonotype is medium-sized. The rearrangement links TRBV4-3 to TRBJ2-2; D not certain. Germline values: CDR1 LGHNA, CDR2 YSLEER. This CDR3 comprises 16 residues. The germline V and J ends were trimmed by 2 bases and 2 bases, with 12 bases remaining between them. CDR3 DNA sequence: TGCGCCAGCAGCCAAAAGGTCCGCGATAACACCGGGGAGCTGTTTTTT. It is translated as CASSQKVRDNTGELFF.

By share of the sample, this clonotype is medium-sized. J is TRBJ1-5 and V is TRBV3-1; possibly TRBD1 for D (5 bases). The germline gives CDR1 LGHDT, CDR2 YNNKEL (reference sequence). The V end lost 1 base, the J end lost 4 bases, and 5 bases lay between the germline ends. The CDR3 is made up of 13 amino acids. The CDR3: CASSQAGNQPQHF. The DNA for the CDR3 is TGTGCCAGCAGCCAAGCAGGGAATCAGCCCCAGCATTTT.

This clonotype was recorded at least ten times. The chain is built from TRBV29-1 and TRBJ2-5, with 8 bases fitting TRBD1. Per the germline V gene, CDR1 is SQVTM and CDR2 is ANQGSEA. The CDR3 sequence is 14 residues long. V was clipped by 3 bases and J by 7 bases; unmatched bases: 10. In DNA, the CDR3 is TGCAGCGTTGAGTACCCAGGGGGCTCGGGGACCCAGTACTTC. Translated: CSVEYPGGSGTQYF.

This clonotype was seen at least ten times. This chain joins TRBV7-6 and TRBJ1-4; D ambiguous. From germline, CDR1 is SGHVS and CDR2 FNYEAQ. The CDR3 is made up of 16 amino acids. Deletions cut 1 base from V and 0 bases from J, with 9 bases between. The CDR3 spells CASSLGGGSTNEKLFF. As DNA, the CDR3 is TGTGCCAGCAGCTTAGGTGGAGGTTCAACTAATGAAAAACTGTTTTTT. Full variable domain (missing parts from reference TRBV7-6 and TRBJ1-4): GAGVSQSPRYKVTKRGQDVALRCDPISGHVSLYWYRQALGQGPEFLTYFNYEAQQDKSGLPNDRFSAERPEGSISTLTIQRTEQRDSAMYRCASSLGGGSTNEKLFFGSGTQLSVL.

This clonotype showed up many times. The chain joins TRBV11-2 to TRBJ2-3; 11 nucleotides agree with TRBD2. J lost 3 bases, V lost 2 bases, and 1 base had no gene match. The germline CDR1 and CDR2 sequences are SGHAT and FQNNGV. This CDR3 comprises 15 residues. Here the CDR3 reads CASSLRLAGTDTQYF. CDR3 sequence (DNA): TGTGCCAGCAGCTTAAGACTAGCGGGGACAGATACGCAGTATTTT.